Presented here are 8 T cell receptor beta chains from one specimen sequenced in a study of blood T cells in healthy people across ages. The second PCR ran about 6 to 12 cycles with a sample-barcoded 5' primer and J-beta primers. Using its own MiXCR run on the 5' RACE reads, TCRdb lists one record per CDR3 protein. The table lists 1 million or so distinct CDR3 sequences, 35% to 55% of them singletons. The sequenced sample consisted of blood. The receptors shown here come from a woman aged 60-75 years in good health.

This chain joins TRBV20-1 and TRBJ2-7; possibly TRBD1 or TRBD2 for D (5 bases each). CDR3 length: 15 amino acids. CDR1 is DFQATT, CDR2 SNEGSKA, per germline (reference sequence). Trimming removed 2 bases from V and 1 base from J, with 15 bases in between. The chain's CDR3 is CSARFEGTNSYEQYF. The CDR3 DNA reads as TGCAGTGCTAGATTTGAGGGGACGAATTCCTACGAGCAGTACTTC.

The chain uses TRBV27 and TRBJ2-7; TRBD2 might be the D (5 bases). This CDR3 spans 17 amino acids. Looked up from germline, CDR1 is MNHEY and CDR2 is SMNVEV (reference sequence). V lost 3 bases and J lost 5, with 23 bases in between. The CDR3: CASSFPPSGIYPNEQYF. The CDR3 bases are TGTGCCAGCAGTTTCCCACCTTCGGGGATATACCCTAACGAGCAGTACTTC.

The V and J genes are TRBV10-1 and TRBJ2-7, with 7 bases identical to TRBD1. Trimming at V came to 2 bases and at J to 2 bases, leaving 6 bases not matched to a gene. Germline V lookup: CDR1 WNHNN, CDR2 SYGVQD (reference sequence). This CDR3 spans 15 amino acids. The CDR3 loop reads CASSEGDSFTYEQYF. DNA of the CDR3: TGCGCCAGCAGTGAGGGGGACAGCTTTACCTACGAGCAGTACTTC.

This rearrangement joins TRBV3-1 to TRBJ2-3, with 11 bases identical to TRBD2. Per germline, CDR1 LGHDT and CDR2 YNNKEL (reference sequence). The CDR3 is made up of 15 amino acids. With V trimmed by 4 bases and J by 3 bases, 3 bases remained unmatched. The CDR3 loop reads CASSRTSGRTDTQYF. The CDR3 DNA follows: TGTGCCAGCAGCCGCACTAGCGGGAGAACAGATACGCAGTATTTT.

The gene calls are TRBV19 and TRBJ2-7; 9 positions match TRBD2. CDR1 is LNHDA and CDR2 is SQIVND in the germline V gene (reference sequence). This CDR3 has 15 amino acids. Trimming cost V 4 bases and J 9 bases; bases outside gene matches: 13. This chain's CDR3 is CASSTDLAGKRAQYF. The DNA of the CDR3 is TGTGCCAGTAGTACGGACCTAGCGGGAAAGAGGGCGCAGTACTTC.

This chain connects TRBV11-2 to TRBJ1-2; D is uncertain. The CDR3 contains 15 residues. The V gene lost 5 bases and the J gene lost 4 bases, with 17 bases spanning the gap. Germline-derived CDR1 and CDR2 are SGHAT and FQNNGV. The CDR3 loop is CASSPKVRISYGYTF. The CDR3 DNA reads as TGTGCCAGCAGCCCCAAGGTTCGGATTTCCTATGGCTACACCTTC.

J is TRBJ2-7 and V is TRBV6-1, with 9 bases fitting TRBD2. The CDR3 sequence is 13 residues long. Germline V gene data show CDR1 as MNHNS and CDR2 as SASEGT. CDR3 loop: CTVAGDFSYEQYF. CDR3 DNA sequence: TGTACCGTAGCGGGAGATTTTAGCTACGAGCAGTACTTC.

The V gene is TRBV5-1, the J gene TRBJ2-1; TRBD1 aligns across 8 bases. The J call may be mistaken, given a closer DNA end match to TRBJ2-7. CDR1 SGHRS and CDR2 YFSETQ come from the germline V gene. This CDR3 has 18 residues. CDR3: CASSLPQPDRGFRDEQYF. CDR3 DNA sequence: TGCGCCAGCAGCTTGCCCCAACCCGACAGGGGTTTCCGGGATGAGCAGTACTTC.